The present entry profiles one T cell receptor (beta chain) with its context. Its antigen is not known. The data derive from a study of blood T cells in healthy people across ages. Study findings and constraints: Per-million-T-cell TCR beta diversity fell roughly linearly with age.

A second PCR, run for about 7 to 11 cycles, used a sample-barcoded 5' primer plus a J-beta primer mix. TCRdb reprocessed the 5' RACE reads via MiXCR and lists one record per CDR3 protein. The table lists more than 1,400,000 distinct CDR3 sequences, 35% to 45% of them singletons. There were healthy Caucasian individuals from Russia, aged about 6 to 100, serving as donors. In each sample, at least 7 million PBMCs were isolated. Total RNA, at least 5 micrograms per sample, was extracted from PBMCs. The V end was cut by 6 bases, the J end by 2 bases, with 18 bases between. The CDR3 is 15 amino acids. CDR1 DFQATT and CDR2 SNEGSKA come from the germline V gene (reference sequence).

The chain joins TRBV20-1 to TRBJ2-3; D possibly corresponds to TRBD1 (7 bases). Sample: blood. The receptor was isolated from a woman in her late teens or twenties in good health. The CDR3 here is CSAAAQGGSTDTQYF. In nucleotides, the CDR3 is TGCAGTGCCGCGGCTCAGGGGGGCTCCACAGATACGCAGTATTTT.